One T cell receptor (beta chain) is described in this entry. Its antigen remains unknown. CD45RO+ cells plus CCR7-negative CD45RA+ TemRA cells formed CD8 memory. The sample is drawn from a study of shared clonotypes between healthy human individuals. Study-level results: Estimated richness was generally greater in naive than memory subsets. Unshared clonotypes carried lower generation probabilities than those common to all four donors.

Data came from immunoSEQ multiplex PCR; TCRdb stores just in-frame clones and leaves some out. This sample has roughly 660,000 clones, with roughly 91% found just once. Germline CDR1 is LGHNA and CDR2 is YSLEER. This CDR3 contains 15 residues. V lost 0 bases and J lost 1, with 7 bases in between. The source of this sequence is a man aged 18 to 29 in good health. Some clones in this sample may be carry-over from other donors' samples. The chain has TRBV4-3 and TRBJ2-1, with unresolved D. The sequencing sample was made of memory CD8+ T cells from PBMCs. As to subset: CD45RO+ cells pooled with CCR7-negative TemRA cells. The DNA of the CDR3 is TGCGCCAGCAGCCAAGAGCCTGCTTCCTACAATGAGCAGTTCTTC. It encodes CASSQEPASYNEQFF.